This TCR beta chain was sequenced for a study of T cells in Graves' hyperthyroidism and ophthalmopathy. Study findings and constraints: Expanded thyroid clonotypes (above 0.001) were mostly also found in blood. Model-based prediction identified ophthalmopathy a median around 6.7 months prior to its onset.

TCR beta CDR3 regions were amplified from RNA transcripts. The TCR CDR3 was amplified in a first-round RT-PCR using the HTBI primer set. MiXCR, applied by TCRdb to the multiplex PCR reads, yields one record per CDR3 protein. The sample yields 550,000 to 600,000 distinct CDR3 sequences, approximately 15% seen once. The length of the CDR3 is 14 residues. V was pared by 4 bases and J by 0 bases, with 0 bases of the junction left unmatched. This clonotype was detected many times. Its antigen is not identified. The origin of this receptor is a woman younger than 35 with Graves' ophthalmopathy. V and J are TRBV12-3 or TRBV12-4 and TRBJ1-1; the match to TRBD1 covers 9 bases. The sample comprised blood. CDR3 residues: CASSYRGLNTEAFF. In DNA form, the CDR3 reads TGTGCCAGCAGTTACAGGGGGCTGAACACTGAAGCTTTCTTT.